These T cell receptor beta chains were read from a single sample in a study of T-cell memory formation after mild COVID-19. TCRdb reprocessed the 5' RACE reads via MiXCR and lists one record per CDR3 protein. Found here are 430,000 or so distinct CDR3 sequences, about 23% of them singletons; the top ten hold 9.5% to 15%. Sequenced input: PBMCs or a T cell subset sorted from them (not recorded which). The receptors originated from an adult woman who had mild COVID-19 (a few samples of this study predate the infection). Cell type and time point are not known. Each CDR3 is given without its conserved first and last residue. Expanded clones get a size class; other rows say once, few or many, or leave the size out.

>many|TRBV30|TRBJ2-7
AWSHPGPQY
>-|TRBV12-3/TRBV12-4|TRBJ1-1
ASSPQGRVNTEAF
>-|TRBV7-3|TRBJ2-3
ASSRSGTPADTQY
>few|TRBV7-9|TRBJ1-2
ASSLNQGTNYGYT
>-|TRBV7-9|TRBJ1-1
ASSRLWGEDTEAF
>-|TRBV28|TRBJ2-5
ASSLRDRVTEETQY
>few|TRBV11-2|TRBJ2-1
ASSLYGGNSYNEQF
>-|TRBV12-3/TRBV12-4|TRBJ2-3
ASSSRTRSTDTQY
>-|TRBV9|TRBJ2-7
ASSPTTSRNGYYEQY
>few|TRBV12-3/TRBV12-4|TRBJ2-1
ASSVTSGGYSSYNEQF
>few|TRBV2|TRBJ1-3
ASSEYRVKDTIY